Detailed here is one T cell receptor (beta chain). Cohort assignment relied on participant-reported clinical history. The sample is drawn from a study of blood T cell repertoires in COVID-19. Germline V gene sequence: CDR1 LGHNA, CDR2 YSLEER. The V end lost 0 bases, the J end lost 4 bases, and 10 bases lay between the germline ends. This CDR3 contains 16 residues. As processed by the authors: How many nucleated cells were present was estimated from reference gene primer amplification. Measured with immunoSEQ multiplex PCR; TCRdb has only the in-frame clones, and not every one. The V and J calls and the clone size are those of that table, but D and trimming were determined from the DNA. The top ten clones hold 2.5% to 3% of a sample with approximately 270,000 clones, about 91% of them seen once.

This receptor was obtained from a middle-aged man who had been exposed to COVID-19. Input material: PBMCs or T cells enriched from blood (not recorded which). The chain uses TRBV4-3 and TRBJ1-6, with D possibly matching TRBD1 (5 bases). For the CDR3, the DNA is TGCGCCAGCAGCCAAGAATCCGGGGGGTATAATTCACCCCTCCACTTT. Protein sequence: CASSQESGGYNSPLHF.